This TCR beta chain is from a study of preoperative IRX-2 immunotherapy in early breast cancer. Clones were sequenced by immunoSEQ multiplex PCR, and TCRdb holds only the in-frame ones, with some missing. The top ten hold 2% to 2.5% of the sample, which has 95,000 to 100,000 clones, 70% to 90% seen once. Treatment in this sample: preoperative locoregional IRX-2 cytokine immunotherapy. This phase Ib study tested locoregional IRX-2 cytokine immunotherapy given before surgery. Trimming pared 4 bases from V and 0 bases from J, leaving 7 bases between. This CDR3 is 14 amino acids long. Germline V gene sequence: CDR1 LNHDA, CDR2 SQIVND (reference sequence).

The chain recombines TRBV19 with TRBJ2-1; D gene uncertain. The sample consisted of tumor tissue, taken after IRX-2 immunotherapy. The sequence came from a human donor with breast cancer. This CDR3 reads CASSRASSYNEQFF. The CDR3 DNA is TGTGCCAGTAGTAGGGCGAGCTCCTACAATGAGCAGTTCTTC.